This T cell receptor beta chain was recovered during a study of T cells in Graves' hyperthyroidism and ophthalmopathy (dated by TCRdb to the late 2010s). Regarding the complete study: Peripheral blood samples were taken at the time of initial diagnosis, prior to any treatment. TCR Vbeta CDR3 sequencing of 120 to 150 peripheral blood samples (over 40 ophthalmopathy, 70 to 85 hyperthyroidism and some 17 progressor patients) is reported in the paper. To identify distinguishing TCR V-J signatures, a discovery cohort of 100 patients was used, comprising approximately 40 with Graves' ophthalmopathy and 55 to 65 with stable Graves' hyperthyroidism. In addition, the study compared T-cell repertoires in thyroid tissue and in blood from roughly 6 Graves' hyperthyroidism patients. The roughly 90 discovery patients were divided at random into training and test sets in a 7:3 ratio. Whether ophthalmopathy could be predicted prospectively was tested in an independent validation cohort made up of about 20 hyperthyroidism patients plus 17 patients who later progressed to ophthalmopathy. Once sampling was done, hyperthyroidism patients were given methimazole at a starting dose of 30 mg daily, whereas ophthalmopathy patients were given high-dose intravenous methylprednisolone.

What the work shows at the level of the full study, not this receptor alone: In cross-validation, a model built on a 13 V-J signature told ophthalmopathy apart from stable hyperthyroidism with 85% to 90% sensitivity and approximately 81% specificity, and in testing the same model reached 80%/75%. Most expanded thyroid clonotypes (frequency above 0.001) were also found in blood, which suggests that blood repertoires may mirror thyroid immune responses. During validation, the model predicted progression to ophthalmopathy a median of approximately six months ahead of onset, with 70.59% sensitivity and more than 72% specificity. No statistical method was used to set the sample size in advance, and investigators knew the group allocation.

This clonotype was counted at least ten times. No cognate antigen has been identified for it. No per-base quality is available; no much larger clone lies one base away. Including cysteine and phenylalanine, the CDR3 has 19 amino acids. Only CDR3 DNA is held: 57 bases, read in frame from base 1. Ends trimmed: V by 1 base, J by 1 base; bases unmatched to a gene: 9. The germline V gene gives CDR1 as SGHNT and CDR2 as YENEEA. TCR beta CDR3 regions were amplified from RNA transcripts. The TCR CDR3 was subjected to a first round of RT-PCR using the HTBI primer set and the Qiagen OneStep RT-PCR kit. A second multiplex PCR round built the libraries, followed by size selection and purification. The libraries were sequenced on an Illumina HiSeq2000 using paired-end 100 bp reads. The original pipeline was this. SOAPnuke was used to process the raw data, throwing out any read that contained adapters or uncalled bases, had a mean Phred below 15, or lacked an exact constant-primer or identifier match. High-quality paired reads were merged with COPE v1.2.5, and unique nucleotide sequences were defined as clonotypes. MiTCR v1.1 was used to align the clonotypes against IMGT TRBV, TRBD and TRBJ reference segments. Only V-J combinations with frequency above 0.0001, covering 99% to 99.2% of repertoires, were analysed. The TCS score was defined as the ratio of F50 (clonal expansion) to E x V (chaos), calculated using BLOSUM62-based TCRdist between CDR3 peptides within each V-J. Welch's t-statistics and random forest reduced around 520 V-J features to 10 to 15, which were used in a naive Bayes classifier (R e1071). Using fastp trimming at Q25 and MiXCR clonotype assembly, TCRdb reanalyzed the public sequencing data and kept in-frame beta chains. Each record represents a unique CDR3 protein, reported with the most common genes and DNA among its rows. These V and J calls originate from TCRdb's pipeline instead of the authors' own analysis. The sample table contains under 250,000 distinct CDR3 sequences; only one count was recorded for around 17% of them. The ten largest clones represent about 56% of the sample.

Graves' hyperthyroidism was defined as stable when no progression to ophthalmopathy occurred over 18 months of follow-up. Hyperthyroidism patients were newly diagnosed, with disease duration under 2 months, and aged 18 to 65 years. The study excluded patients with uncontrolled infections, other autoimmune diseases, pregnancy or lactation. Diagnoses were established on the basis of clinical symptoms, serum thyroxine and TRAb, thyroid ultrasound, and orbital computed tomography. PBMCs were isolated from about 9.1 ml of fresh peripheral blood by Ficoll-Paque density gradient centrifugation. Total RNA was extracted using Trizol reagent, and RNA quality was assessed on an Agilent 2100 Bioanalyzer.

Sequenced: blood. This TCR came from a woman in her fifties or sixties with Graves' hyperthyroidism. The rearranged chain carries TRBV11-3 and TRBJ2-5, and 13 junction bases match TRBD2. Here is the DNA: TGTGCCAGCAGCTTAGGGTTGACTAGCGGGAGGATCTCCCAAGAGACCCAGTACTTC. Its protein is CASSLGLTSGRISQETQYF. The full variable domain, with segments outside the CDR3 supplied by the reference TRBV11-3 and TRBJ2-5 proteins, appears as EAGVVQSPRYKIIEKKQPVAFWCNPISGHNTLYWYLQNLGQGPELLIRYENEEAVDDSQLPKDRFSAERLKGVDSTLKIQPAELGDSAVYLCASSLGLTSGRISQETQYFGPGTRLLVL.